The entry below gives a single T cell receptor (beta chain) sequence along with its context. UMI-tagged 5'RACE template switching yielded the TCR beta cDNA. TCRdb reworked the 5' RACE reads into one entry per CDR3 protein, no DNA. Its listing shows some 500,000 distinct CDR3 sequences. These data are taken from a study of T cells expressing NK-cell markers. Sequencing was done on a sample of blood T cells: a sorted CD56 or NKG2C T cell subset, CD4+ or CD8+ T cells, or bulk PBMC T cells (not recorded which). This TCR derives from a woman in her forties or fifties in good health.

The CDR3 protein is CASSLHETYGYTF. The gene calls are TRBV11-2 and TRBJ1-2. The CDR3 contains 13 residues. Germline CDR1 SGHAT, CDR2 FQNNGV.